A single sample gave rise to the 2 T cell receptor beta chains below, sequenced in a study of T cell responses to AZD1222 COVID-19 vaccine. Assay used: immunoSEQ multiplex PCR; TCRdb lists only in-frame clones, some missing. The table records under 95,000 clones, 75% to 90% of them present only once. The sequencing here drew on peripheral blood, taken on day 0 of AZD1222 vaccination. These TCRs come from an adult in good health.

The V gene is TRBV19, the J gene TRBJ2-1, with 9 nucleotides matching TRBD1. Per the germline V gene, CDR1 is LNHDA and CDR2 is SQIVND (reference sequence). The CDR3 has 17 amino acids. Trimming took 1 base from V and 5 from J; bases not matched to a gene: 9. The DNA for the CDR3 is TGTGCCAGTAGTATAGTTTATGGGACAGGGAGCGACAATGAGCAGTTCTTC. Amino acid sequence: CASSIVYGTGSDNEQFF.

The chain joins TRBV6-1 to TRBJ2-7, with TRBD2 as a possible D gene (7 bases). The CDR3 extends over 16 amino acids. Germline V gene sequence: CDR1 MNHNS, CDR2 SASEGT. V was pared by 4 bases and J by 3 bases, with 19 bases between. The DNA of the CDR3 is TGTGCCAGCAGTGCATGGGGGGCTAGCGGATTCTACGAGCAGTACTTC. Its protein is CASSAWGASGFYEQYF.